This T cell receptor (beta chain) was sequenced in a study of shared clonotypes between healthy human individuals. Profiling relied on immunoSEQ multiplex PCR, and the TCRdb table lists in-frame clones only, not all of them. The sample yields 1.5 million to 2.5 million clones, approximately 94% seen once. Trimming removed 6 bases from V and 2 bases from J, with 14 bases in between. CDR3 length equals 14 residues. CDR1 is MNHEY, CDR2 SMNVEV, per germline (reference sequence). The naive CD8 fraction comprised CD45RO-negative cells positively selected for CCR7 and excluded terminally differentiated effector memory CD45RA+ cells.

Sequenced: naive CD8+ T cells sorted from blood. The chain links TRBV27 to TRBJ2-7, with D tentatively TRBD1 (6 bases). This clonotype was obtained from a man aged 18 to 29 in good health. The CDR3 sequence is CASSSPGTTYEQYF. For the CDR3, the DNA is TGTGCCAGCAGCTCACCCGGGACAACCTACGAGCAGTACTTC.